What follows is one T cell receptor beta chain and its context. The germline gene is not matched at one end of the junction; a read error may be the cause. Assay used: immunoSEQ multiplex PCR; TCRdb lists only in-frame clones, some missing. Of approximately 220,000 clones in the sample, around four fifths were seen once. Looked up from germline, CDR1 is MDHEN and CDR2 is SYDVKM. The CDR3 totals 14 residues. The entry originates in a study of blood T cell repertoires in COVID-19. Study overall: The origin of the acute and convalescent COVID-19 samples was the United States, Italy and Spain.

Sequencing input: peripheral blood. This chain links TRBV28 with TRBJ2-5; TRBD1 is a possible D gene (5 bases). The sequence was collected from a middle-aged woman with active or convalescent COVID-19. The CDR3 coding sequence is TGTGCCAGCAGTTTCGGACAACCTCAAGTGACCCAGTACTTC. Protein product: CASSFGQPQVTQYF. Full variable domain (outside the CDR3, taken from reference TRBV28 and TRBJ2-5): DVKVTQSSRYLVKRTGEKVFLECVQDMDHENMFWYRQDPGLGLRLIYFSYDVKMKEKGDIPEGYSVSREKKERFSLILESASTNQTSMYLCASSFGQPQVTQYFGPGTRLLVL.